Given below is one T cell receptor (beta chain) in context. The sample belongs to a study of control samples from healthy donors and cancer patients. The method was immunoSEQ multiplex PCR; TCRdb's version includes in-frame clones alone and lacks a portion of them. Seen here are around 93,000 clones, 92% observed once, and the top ten hold about 3%. In germline, CDR1 is GTSNPN, CDR2 SVGIG (reference sequence). The CDR3 length is 13 residues. Between the trimmed V and J ends, which lost 0 bases and 5 bases, there was a span of 7 bases. Sequenced input: blood. This sequence originates from a human donor in good health. The donor label of this sample is uncertain. The V and J genes are TRBV30 and TRBJ2-2; TRBD2 might be the D (5 bases). The CDR3 bases are TGTGCCTGGAGTGTAGGCGGGACCGGGGAGCTGTTTTTT. This encodes CAWSVGGTGELFF.